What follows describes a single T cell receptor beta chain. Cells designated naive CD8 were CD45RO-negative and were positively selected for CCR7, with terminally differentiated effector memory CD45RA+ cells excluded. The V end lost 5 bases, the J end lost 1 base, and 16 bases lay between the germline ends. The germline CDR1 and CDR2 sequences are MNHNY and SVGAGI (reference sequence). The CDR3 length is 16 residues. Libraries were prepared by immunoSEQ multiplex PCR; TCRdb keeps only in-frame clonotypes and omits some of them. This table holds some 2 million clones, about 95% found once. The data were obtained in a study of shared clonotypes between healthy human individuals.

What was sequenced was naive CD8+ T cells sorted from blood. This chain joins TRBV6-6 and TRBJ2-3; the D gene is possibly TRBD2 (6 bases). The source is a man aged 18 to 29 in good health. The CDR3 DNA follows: TGTGCCAGCAGTCCGACCGCCGGGGAGGGCACAGATACGCAGTATTTT. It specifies CASSPTAGEGTDTQYF.